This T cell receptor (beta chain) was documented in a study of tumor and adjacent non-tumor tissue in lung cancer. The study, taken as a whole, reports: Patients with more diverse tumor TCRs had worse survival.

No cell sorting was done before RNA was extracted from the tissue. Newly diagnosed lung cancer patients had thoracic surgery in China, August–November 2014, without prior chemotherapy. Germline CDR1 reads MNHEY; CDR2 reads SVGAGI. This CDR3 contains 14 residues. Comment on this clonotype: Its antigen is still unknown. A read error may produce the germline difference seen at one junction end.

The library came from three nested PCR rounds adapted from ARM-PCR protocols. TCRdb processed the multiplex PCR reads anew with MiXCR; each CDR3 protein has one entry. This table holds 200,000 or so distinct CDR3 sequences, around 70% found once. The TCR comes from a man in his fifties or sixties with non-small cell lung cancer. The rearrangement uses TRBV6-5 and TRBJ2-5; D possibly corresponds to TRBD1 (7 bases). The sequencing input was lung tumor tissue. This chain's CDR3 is CANSYAGQRETQYF. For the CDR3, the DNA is TGTGCCAACAGTTACGCGGGACAGCGAGAGACCCAGTACTTC.